This T cell receptor beta chain was recorded in a study of T cell responses to AZD1222 COVID-19 vaccine. General observations from the study: White British donors predominated, females outnumbered males, and clonal diversity was possibly underestimated. After the peak T cell response, and only then, were repertoires sampled.

Produced via immunoSEQ multiplex PCR; TCRdb's table is partial and in-frame only. The table records 150,000 to 200,000 clones, 90% of them present only once. This clone was picked up one time. Its target is not known. This CDR3 contains 16 residues. The sequences come from peripheral blood, collected 28 days after the second AZD1222 dose. J is TRBJ1-2 and V is TRBV21-1; the listed D gene, TRBD1, was not tested against the DNA. TRBV21-1 is recorded as a pseudogene. This TCR derives from an adult who received the AZD1222 COVID-19 vaccine. The CDR3, as DNA: TGTGCCAGCATGCGAGGAGACAGGAGGTCGTATCATGGCTACACCTTC. This encodes CASMRGDRRSYHGYTF.